Included here is one T cell receptor (beta chain) sequence, with context. This CDR3 contains 17 residues. Germline assignment: CDR1 SGDLS and CDR2 YYNGEE. With 3 bases clipped from V and 2 bases from J, the junction kept 8 bases outside the gene matches. PCR employed 60 Vbeta and 13 Jbeta primers. Data came from immunoSEQ multiplex PCR; TCRdb stores just in-frame clones and leaves some out. The data contain 100,000 or so clones, more than 65% of them singletons. The sample comes from a study of cytomegalovirus exposure and HLA in healthy donors. The sample comprised PBMCs. V is TRBV9 and J is TRBJ2-5; 12 positions agree with TRBD2. The sequence came from a woman between 45 and 65 years old in good health and CMV-seropositive. CDR3 sequence (DNA): TGTGCCAGCAGCGACCCGGGACTAGCGGGTCTTCAAGAGACCCAGTACTTC. Encoded protein: CASSDPGLAGLQETQYF.